The present entry profiles one TCR beta chain with its context. Its antigen is still unknown. The record originates from a study of CD8+ T cells in alopecia areata. Treatment defined: oral pan-JAK inhibitor, 5-10 mg twice daily. Researchers picked out CD4+ and CD8+ T cells from PBMCs by sorting. As the sequencing template, cDNA was produced by extracting RNA and reverse transcribing it. The table came from immunoSEQ multiplex PCR; TCRdb's copy has only in-frame clones and leaves some out. The top ten hold 1.5% to 2% of the sample, which has 200,000 to 250,000 clones, roughly 56% seen once. Points from the study as a whole: Researchers report lesional scalp, most notably alopecia totalis/universalis, outstripped normal scalp in clonality.

The germline gives CDR1 GTSNPN, CDR2 SVGIG (reference sequence). The V end was cut by 6 bases, the J end by 4 bases, with 9 bases between. The CDR3 covers 12 residues. The chain couples TRBV30 to TRBJ1-4; D is ambiguous. The receptor was derived from a human donor with alopecia areata. Specimen: CD4+ T cells sorted from blood, collected at week 4, from a patient treated with tofacitinib. Here the CDR3 DNA reads TGTGCCTGCTCTACCCTTAATGAAAAACTGTTTTTT. Its translation is CACSTLNEKLFF.